The next 23 T cell receptor beta chains were all read from a single sample in a study of Ad26.COV2.S vaccination and SARS-CoV-2 variants (dated by TCRdb to about 2021). Reading the label with the study, this specimen's treatment or condition is: 15 to 20 received Ad26.COV2.S at low or high dose, single or two shots; 5 received placebo; per-sample allocation not given. For vaccine and placebo recipients, the sequenced repertoires came from samples collected on day 63 after the first injection. Library prep was done by the immunoSEQ multiplex PCR assay. TCRdb obtained this table from immuneACCESS and retained in-frame rearrangements with V and J assigned. These tables miss some clones; where compared with another copy, unresolved V genes account for less than half of the shortfall, and the remainder is unexplained. Within this sample are about 250,000 clones, with roughly 85% of them counted one time only. The top ten clonotypes cover under 3% of the sample.

Here the sequenced sample was peripheral blood, taken in a trial of Ad26.COV2.S vaccine versus placebo. All receptors derive from a person between 18 and 59 years old who received the Ad26.COV2.S COVID-19 vaccine or a placebo.

The V call is TRBV9, the J call TRBJ2-1; D not certain. V gave up 3 bases and J gave up 1 base, with 11 bases separating them. The CDR3 consists of 15 residues. Germline V gene data show CDR1 as SGDLS and CDR2 as YYNGEE. The CDR3 reads CASSADLPSYNEQFF. DNA of the CDR3: TGTGCCAGCAGCGCGGACCTGCCGTCCTACAATGAGCAGTTCTTC.

This clone occurred once. The chain links TRBV7-9 to TRBJ2-1; 11 positions agree with TRBD2. Germline V lookup: CDR1 SEHNR, CDR2 FQNEAQ (reference sequence). Germline trimming cut 5 bases from V and 7 bases from J; bases unmatched to any gene: 10. The CDR3 is made up of 16 amino acids. The CDR3 spells CASSLLAGGKGNEQFF. The CDR3 bases are TGTGCCAGCAGCCTTTTAGCGGGAGGGAAAGGGAATGAGCAGTTCTTC.

The chain employs TRBV9 and TRBJ2-7, with a weak D call TRBD1 (6 bases). Between the trimmed V and J ends, which lost 0 bases and 7 bases, there was a span of 17 bases. There are 15 residues in the CDR3. Per germline, CDR1 SGDLS and CDR2 YYNGEE. CDR3 nucleotides: TGTGCCAGCAGCGTAGACCAGGGGCAGGCGAGAGAGCAGTACTTC. Translating gives CASSVDQGQAREQYF.

This chain joins TRBV3-1 (or the pseudogene TRBV3-2) and TRBJ1-1; D is perhaps TRBD1 (5 bases). The ends were cut back, 4 bases at V and 1 base at J, with 13 bases in the middle. The germline V gene has CDR1 LGHDT and CDR2 YNNKEL (reference sequence). This CDR3 has 15 residues. The CDR3 region is CASSPRGQGNTEAFF. The DNA for the CDR3 is TGTGCCAGCAGCCCGCGGGGCCAGGGGAACACTGAAGCTTTCTTT.

The CDR3 DNA is TGTGCCAGCAGCTCCCTAGGAGAGGACACCATATATTTT. Translation: CASSSLGEDTIYF. The chain recombines TRBV3-1 (or the pseudogene TRBV3-2) with TRBJ1-3, with unresolved D. Germline V gene data show CDR1 as LGHDT and CDR2 as YNNKEL (reference sequence). The CDR3 spans 13 residues. V was shortened by 5 bases and J by 8 bases, with 13 bases between the two germline ends.

V is TRBV11-3 and J is TRBJ2-3, with D possibly matching TRBD2 (6 bases). V lost 5 bases to trimming and J lost 4 bases, with 13 bases between them. CDR3 size: 14 residues. CDR1 and CDR2 (germline): SGHNT, YENEEA. CDR3 protein: CASSLRRAPDTQYF. CDR3 sequence (DNA): TGTGCCAGCAGCCTTCGGAGGGCCCCAGATACGCAGTATTTT.

This chain uses TRBV24-1 with TRBJ2-3; 11 bases map to TRBD2. The CDR3 sequence is 18 residues long. Germline CDR1 reads KGHDR; CDR2 reads SFDVKD. V gave up 7 bases and J gave up 2 bases; unmatched junction bases: 13. The CDR3 coding sequence is TGTGCCACCAGCTCTACTAGCGGGGGAGAAGGCCACACAGATACGCAGTATTTT. It encodes CATSSTSGGEGHTDTQYF.

V gene TRBV4-1 combines with J gene TRBJ1-4; D is perhaps TRBD1 (6 bases). The CDR3 is 17 residues long. The V gene lost 4 bases and the J gene lost 4 bases, with 19 bases spanning the gap. CDR1 and CDR2 (germline): MGHRA, YSYEKL. The CDR3 DNA follows: TGCGCCAGCAGCCCCATATATCCCGGACAGTATAATGAAAAACTGTTTTTT. It is translated as CASSPIYPGQYNEKLFF.

V and J are TRBV4-3 and TRBJ2-2; 8 bases align to TRBD1. CDR3 length: 19 amino acids. V lost 1 base, J lost 0 bases, and 10 bases stayed unmatched. CDR1 and CDR2 from the germline V gene are LGHNA and YSLEER. CDR3: CASSQAGDRGSSNTGELFF. In DNA form, the CDR3 reads TGCGCCAGCAGCCAAGCCGGCGACAGGGGCTCCTCGAACACCGGGGAGCTGTTTTTT.

The chain links TRBV9 to TRBJ2-3; 8 bases align to TRBD2. CDR1 is SGDLS, CDR2 YYNGEE, per germline. Trimming cost V 6 bases and J 3 bases; bases outside gene matches: 6. The CDR3 loop spans 14 amino acids. The CDR3 sequence is CASTGGGGTDTQYF. CDR3 sequence (DNA): TGTGCCAGCACCGGGGGGGGCGGGACAGATACGCAGTATTTT.

The chain has TRBV24-1 and TRBJ2-1; D gene uncertain. The CDR3 is 11 residues long. The V end was cut by 6 bases, the J end by 5 bases, with 4 bases between. Germline CDR1 is KGHDR and CDR2 is SFDVKD. The CDR3 loop reads CATSLDNEQFF. As DNA, the CDR3 is TGTGCCACCAGTTTAGACAATGAGCAGTTCTTC.

The rearrangement joins TRBV6-6 to TRBJ2-5; D is perhaps TRBD1 (7 bases). V lost 6 bases and J lost 5, with 13 bases in between. The CDR3 is made up of 13 amino acids. CDR1 is MNHNY and CDR2 is SVGAGI in the germline V gene (reference sequence). CDR3 in amino acids: CASSQGGGETQYF. As DNA, the CDR3 is TGTGCCAGCAGCCAGGGGGGTGGGGAGACCCAGTACTTC.

This chain joins TRBV6-6 and TRBJ2-1; unclear D gene. This CDR3 is 15 amino acids long. From germline, CDR1 is MNHNY and CDR2 SVGAGI (reference sequence). The germline V and J ends were trimmed by 7 bases and 4 bases, with 17 bases remaining between them. Here the CDR3 reads CASTSLENFYNEQFF. The CDR3 DNA is TGTGCCAGCACCTCCCTAGAGAATTTTTACAATGAGCAGTTCTTC.

The V and J genes are TRBV19 and TRBJ2-3; possibly TRBD1 for D (6 bases). The CDR3 is made up of 16 amino acids. Trimming stripped 9 bases from V and 0 bases from J, with 19 bases between. Looked up from germline, CDR1 is LNHDA and CDR2 is SQIVND (reference sequence). This chain's CDR3 is CARLPGHPPSTDTQYF. The CDR3 coding sequence is TGTGCCAGGTTACCGGGACACCCTCCTAGCACAGATACGCAGTATTTT.

The J gene is TRBJ2-1, the V gene TRBV2; D gene uncertain. Germline V CDR1 and CDR2: SNHLY, FYNNEI. The CDR3 contains 12 residues. Trimming took off 4 bases at V and 4 bases at J, with 5 bases between the two ends. The CDR3 spells CASSVRYNEQFF. The CDR3 bases are TGTGCCAGCAGTGTACGATACAATGAGCAGTTCTTC. The variable domain in full, with the rest retrieved from reference TRBV2 and TRBJ2-1, is EPEVTQTPSHQVTQMGQEVILRCVPISNHLYFYWYRQILGQKVEFLVSFYNNEISEKSEIFDDQFSVERPDGSNFTLKIRSTKLEDSAMYFCASSVRYNEQFFGPGTRLTVL.

The chain links TRBV18 to TRBJ2-7; 8 bases line up with TRBD2. Trimming removed 0 bases from V and 8 bases from J; junction bases left unmatched: 6. CDR1 is KGHSH, CDR2 LQKENI, per germline. This CDR3 has 14 amino acids. CDR3 nucleotide sequence: TGTGCCAGCTCACCACCCGGACTAGCCGGCAAGCAGTACGTC. This translates into CASSPPGLAGKQYV.

The genes are TRBV6-5 and TRBJ2-1, with 8 bases matching TRBD2. The germline V gene has CDR1 MNHEY and CDR2 SVGAGI. Trimming took 7 bases from V and 4 from J; bases not matched to a gene: 9. The CDR3 sequence is 15 residues long. In DNA form, the CDR3 reads TGTGCCAGCACCTCAATAGCGGGGAGTTACAATGAGCAGTTCTTC. Its protein product is CASTSIAGSYNEQFF.

The V and J genes are TRBV7-2 and TRBJ2-7; D gene uncertain. V was clipped by 1 base and J by 3 bases, with 4 bases between them. Germline CDR1 is SGHTA and CDR2 is FQGNSA. The CDR3 sequence is 12 residues long. The CDR3 is CASSLVRYEQYF. CDR3 DNA sequence: TGTGCCAGCAGCTTAGTACGCTACGAGCAGTACTTC.

The J gene is TRBJ1-1, the V gene TRBV5-4, with D uncertain. Trimming left V 0 bases short and J 7 bases short, with 10 bases between. The germline V gene has CDR1 SGHNT and CDR2 YYREEE (reference sequence). This CDR3 region has 13 residues. The CDR3 sequence: CASSLGTVNEAFF. The CDR3 coding sequence is TGTGCCAGCAGCTTGGGGACCGTCAATGAAGCTTTCTTT.

This rearrangement joins TRBV11-2 to TRBJ1-3; D is unresolved. CDR1 and CDR2 (germline): SGHAT, FQNNGV. The length of the CDR3 is 15 residues. Trimming took 1 base from V and 0 from J, leaving 7 bases between them. CDR3 in DNA: TGTGCCAGCAGCTTAGGAGGCAGCTCTGGAAACACCATATATTTT. It encodes CASSLGGSSGNTIYF.

This sequence joins TRBV4-3 and TRBJ2-3; D not certain. Trimming left V 2 bases short and J 6 bases short, with 12 bases between. This CDR3 is 14 amino acids long. The germline V gene has CDR1 LGHNA and CDR2 YSLEER. The CDR3 DNA sequence: TGCGCCAGCAGCCAAAGGGTCGCCGAGGATACGCAGTATTTT. Translating it yields CASSQRVAEDTQYF.

This clone appeared a few times. The chain is built from TRBV27 and TRBJ1-5; the match to TRBD1 covers 9 bases. This CDR3 region has 15 residues. CDR1 is MNHEY, CDR2 SMNVEV, per germline (reference sequence). The J segment lost 1 base and the V segment lost 2 bases, leaving 0 bases of the junction unmatched. CDR3 region: CASSLGTGSNQPQHF. The CDR3 nucleotides are TGTGCCAGCAGTTTAGGGACAGGGAGCAATCAGCCCCAGCATTTT.

V usage is TRBV13 and J usage is TRBJ1-2; maybe TRBD1 (6 bases). The CDR3 extends over 16 amino acids. Looked up from germline, CDR1 is PRHDT and CDR2 is FYEKMQ (reference sequence). Trimming stripped 1 base from V and 8 bases from J, with 20 bases between. For the CDR3, the DNA is TGTGCCAGCAGCTTAGCGGACAGCGCCCGGGATAGGGGCTACACCTTC. It encodes CASSLADSARDRGYTF.